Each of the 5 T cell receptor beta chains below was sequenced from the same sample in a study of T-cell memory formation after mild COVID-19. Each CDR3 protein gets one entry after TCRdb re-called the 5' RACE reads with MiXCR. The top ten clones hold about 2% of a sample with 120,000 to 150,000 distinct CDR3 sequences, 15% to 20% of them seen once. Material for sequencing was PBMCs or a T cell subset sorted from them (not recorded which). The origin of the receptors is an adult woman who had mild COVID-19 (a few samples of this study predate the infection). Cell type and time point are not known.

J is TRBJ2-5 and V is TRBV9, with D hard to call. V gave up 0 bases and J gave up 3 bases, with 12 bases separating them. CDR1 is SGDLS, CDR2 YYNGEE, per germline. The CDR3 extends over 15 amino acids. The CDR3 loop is CASSVADFSKETQYF. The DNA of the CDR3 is TGTGCCAGCAGCGTAGCCGATTTCTCGAAAGAGACCCAGTACTTC.

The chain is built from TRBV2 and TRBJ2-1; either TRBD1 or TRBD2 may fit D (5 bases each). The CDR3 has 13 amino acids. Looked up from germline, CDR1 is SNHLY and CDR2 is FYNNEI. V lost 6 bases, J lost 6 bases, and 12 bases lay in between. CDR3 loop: CASRRDRGNEQFF. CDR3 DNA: TGTGCCAGCAGGAGGGACCGGGGCAATGAGCAGTTCTTC. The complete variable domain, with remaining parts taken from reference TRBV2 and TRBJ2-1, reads EPEVTQTPSHQVTQMGQEVILRCVPISNHLYFYWYRQILGQKVEFLVSFYNNEISEKSEIFDDQFSVERPDGSNFTLKIRSTKLEDSAMYFCASRRDRGNEQFFGPGTRLTVL.

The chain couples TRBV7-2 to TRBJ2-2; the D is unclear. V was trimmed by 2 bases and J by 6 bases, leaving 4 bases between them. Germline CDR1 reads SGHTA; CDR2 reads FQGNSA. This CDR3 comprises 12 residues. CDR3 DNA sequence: TGTGCCAGCAGCTTAATCCCCGGGGAGCTGTTTTTT. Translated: CASSLIPGELFF.

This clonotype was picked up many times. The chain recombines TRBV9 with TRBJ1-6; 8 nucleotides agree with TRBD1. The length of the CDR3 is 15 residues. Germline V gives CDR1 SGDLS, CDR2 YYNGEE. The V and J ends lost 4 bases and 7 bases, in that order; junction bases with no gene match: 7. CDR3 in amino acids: CASSPRTGLNSPLHF. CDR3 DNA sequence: TGTGCCAGCAGCCCCCGGACAGGGTTGAATTCACCCCTCCACTTT.

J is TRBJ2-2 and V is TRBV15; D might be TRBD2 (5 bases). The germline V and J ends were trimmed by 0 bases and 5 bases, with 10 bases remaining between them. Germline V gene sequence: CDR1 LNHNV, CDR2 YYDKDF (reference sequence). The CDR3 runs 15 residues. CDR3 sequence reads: CATSRDRGTTGELFF. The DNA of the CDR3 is TGTGCCACCAGCAGAGATCGGGGTACGACCGGGGAGCTGTTTTTT.